This TCR beta chain comes out of a study of shared clonotypes between healthy human individuals. Study information: A donor's plate count was three for CD4 naive and three for CD4 memory; CD8 naive had two and CD8 memory one.

The table came from immunoSEQ multiplex PCR; TCRdb's copy has only in-frame clones and leaves some out. The sample holds over 2,000,000 clones, roughly 95% seen once. General study findings and limits: Enrolling few donors narrowed the genetic and exposure-history diversity that was represented. Several donors showed sharing of 4.5% to 5% of naive CD4 clonotypes.

Germline-derived CDR1 and CDR2 are SGHAT and FQNNGV. The CDR3 is 15 residues long. Trimming removed 0 bases at V and 3 bases at J, with 12 bases between. It was CD45RO-negative cells, positively selected for CCR7, that made up naive CD8 cells, with terminally differentiated effector memory CD45RA+ cells excluded. In regard to this clone: No antigen is known for it.

Sequences were obtained from naive CD8+ T cells from PBMCs. The sequence came from a man aged 18 to 30 in good health. Some clones in this sample may be carry-over from other donors' samples. The rearrangement uses TRBV11-2 and TRBJ2-7; a possible D gene is TRBD1 (5 bases). CDR3 bases: TGTGCCAGCAGCTTAGAAGGGGTTTACGGCTACGAGCAGTACTTC. Its translation: CASSLEGVYGYEQYF.